This paragraph reports one T cell receptor beta chain. This sample stems from a study of blood T cell repertoires in COVID-19. Original analysis: Cell counts per sample came from amplifying reference gene primers. Repertoires were generated with immunoSEQ multiplex PCR, while TCRdb's copy carries only in-frame clones and drops some. Clone size and V and J calls were adopted from that table, with D and trimming inferred from the DNA. The data contain more than 90,000 clones, around 90% of them singletons. Trimming took off 3 bases at V and 2 bases at J, with 14 bases between the two ends. Per the germline V gene, CDR1 is SGHTA and CDR2 is FQGNSA. The CDR3 consists of 15 residues.

The V call is TRBV7-2, the J call TRBJ2-7; perhaps TRBD1 as D (6 bases). This TCR was recovered from a woman between 55 and 75 years old with COVID-19, enrolled during active disease. Material for sequencing was peripheral blood. CDR3 region: CASSFYRVDPYEQYF. The CDR3 DNA follows: TGTGCCAGCAGCTTCTACAGGGTCGATCCCTACGAGCAGTACTTC.